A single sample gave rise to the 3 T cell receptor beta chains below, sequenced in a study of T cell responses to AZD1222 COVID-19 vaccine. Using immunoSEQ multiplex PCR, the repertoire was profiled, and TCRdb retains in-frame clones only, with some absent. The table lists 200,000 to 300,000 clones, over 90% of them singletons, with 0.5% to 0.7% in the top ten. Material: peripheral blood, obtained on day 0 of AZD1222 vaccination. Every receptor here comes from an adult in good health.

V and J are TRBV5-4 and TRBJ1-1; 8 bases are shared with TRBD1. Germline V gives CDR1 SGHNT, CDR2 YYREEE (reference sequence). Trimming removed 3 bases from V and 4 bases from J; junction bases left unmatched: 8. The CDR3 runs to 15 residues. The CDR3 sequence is CASSSVGRGPTEAFF. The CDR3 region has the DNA TGTGCCAGCAGCTCGGTGGGCAGGGGGCCCACTGAAGCTTTCTTT. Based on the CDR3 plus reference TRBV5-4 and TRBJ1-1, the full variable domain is ETGVTQSPTHLIKTRGQQVTLRCSSQSGHNTVSWYQQALGQGPQFIFQYYREEENGRGNFPPRFSGLQFPNYSSELNVNALELDDSALYLCASSSVGRGPTEAFFGQGTRLTVV.

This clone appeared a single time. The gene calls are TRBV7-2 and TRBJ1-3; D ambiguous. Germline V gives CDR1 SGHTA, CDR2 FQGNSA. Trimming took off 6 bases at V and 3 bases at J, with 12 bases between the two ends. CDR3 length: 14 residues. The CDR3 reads CASRKPASGNTIYF. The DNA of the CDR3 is TGTGCCAGCAGAAAGCCCGCTAGTGGAAACACCATATATTTT.

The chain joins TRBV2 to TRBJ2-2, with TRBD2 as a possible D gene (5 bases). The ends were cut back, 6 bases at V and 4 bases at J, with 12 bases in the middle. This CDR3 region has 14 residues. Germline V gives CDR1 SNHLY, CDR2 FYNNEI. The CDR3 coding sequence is TGTGCCAGCAGGGTTGAAGGGAGCACCGGGGAGCTGTTTTTT. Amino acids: CASRVEGSTGELFF.